This T cell receptor beta chain was obtained from a study of neurological immune-mediated disorders. This CDR3 is built from 16 residues. V trimming: 3 bases; J trimming: 12 bases; junction bases outside the gene matches: 16. From germline, CDR1 is KGHDR and CDR2 SFDVKD. Time point specified: longitudinal time-point 2. One entry per CDR3 protein results from TCRdb running MiXCR on the 5' RACE reads. Of roughly 98,000 distinct CDR3 sequences listed, around 14% are singletons. This clonotype was observed at least ten times. This receptor was taken from a female donor with HTLV-1-associated myelopathy (HAM/TSP). The sample consisted of PBMCs. The chain recombines TRBV24-1 with TRBJ2-1; 7 nucleotides line up with TRBD1. CDR3 residues: CATSDGQVRRSAGQFF. The CDR3 DNA reads TGTGCCACCAGTGATGGACAGGTTCGACGCTCGGCAGGGCAGTTCTTC.